A selection of T cell receptor beta chains follows, all from one sample in a study of blood T cell repertoires in COVID-19. The repertoire was sequenced with immunoSEQ multiplex PCR; TCRdb's copy has only in-frame clones and lacks some. The table records fewer than 200,000 clones, roughly 91% of them present only once. Sequenced sample: peripheral blood. The receptors were gathered from a man aged 45-65 years who had recovered from COVID-19. Both conserved end residues are part of each CDR3. Each record gives: CDR3 DNA, CDR3 protein, V gene, D gene, J gene, CDR3 length, clone size. D genes are given only for firm matches. Size is omitted from some rows. Given values are once, few, many or a class for expanded clones.

cdr3_nt: TGTGCCAGCAGCTTAGCATCCGGGACAGGGCTATACGAGCAGTACTTC
cdr3_aa: CASSLASGTGLYEQYF
v_call: TRBV7-6
d_call: TRBD1
j_call: TRBJ2-7
cdr3_length: 16
clone_size: -

cdr3_nt: TGTGCCAGCAGCTTATTGCCCCGGGTAGCGGGGAACACCGGGGAGCTGTTTTTT
cdr3_aa: CASSLLPRVAGNTGELFF
v_call: TRBV7-8
d_call: TRBD2
j_call: TRBJ2-2
cdr3_length: 18
clone_size: -

cdr3_nt: TGTGCCAGCAGGCGAAGCGGGTTAGCCGCGAACACCGGGGAGCTGTTTTTT
cdr3_aa: CASRRSGLAANTGELFF
v_call: TRBV6-6
d_call: -
j_call: TRBJ2-2
cdr3_length: 17
clone_size: -

cdr3_nt: TGTGCCAGCAGCTTACGGCTAGCGGGGGAGTTCGAGACCCAGTACTTC
cdr3_aa: CASSLRLAGEFETQYF
v_call: TRBV7-9
d_call: TRBD2
j_call: TRBJ2-5
cdr3_length: 16
clone_size: -

cdr3_nt: TGTGCCAGCAGTGACAGGGGCTTTAATGAAAAACTGTTTTTT
cdr3_aa: CASSDRGFNEKLFF
v_call: TRBV6-1
d_call: -
j_call: TRBJ1-4
cdr3_length: 14
clone_size: -

cdr3_nt: TGTGCCAGCAGTTTTATAGCGGGTCCCAGCTCCTACAATGAGCAGTTCTTC
cdr3_aa: CASSFIAGPSSYNEQFF
v_call: TRBV28
d_call: TRBD2
j_call: TRBJ2-1
cdr3_length: 17
clone_size: once

cdr3_nt: TGCGCCAGCAGCCCTACTAGCGGGGCGGGCAAAAACATTCAGTACTTC
cdr3_aa: CASSPTSGAGKNIQYF
v_call: TRBV5-1
d_call: TRBD2
j_call: TRBJ2-4
cdr3_length: 16
clone_size: -

cdr3_nt: TGTGCCAGCAGCGTAGAACCCAGCTCTGGAAACACCATATATTTT
cdr3_aa: CASSVEPSSGNTIYF
v_call: TRBV9
d_call: -
j_call: TRBJ1-3
cdr3_length: 15
clone_size: -

cdr3_nt: TGTGCCAGCAGCAAAGGGGGGGGTAACTATGGCTACACCTTC
cdr3_aa: CASSKGGGNYGYTF
v_call: TRBV7-2
d_call: -
j_call: TRBJ1-2
cdr3_length: 14
clone_size: -

cdr3_nt: TGCGCCAGCAGCCTAACTTTGGGAAACACCATATATTTT
cdr3_aa: CASSLTLGNTIYF
v_call: TRBV4-3
d_call: -
j_call: TRBJ1-3
cdr3_length: 13
clone_size: -

cdr3_nt: TGTGCCAGCACGCCAAGATCAACAGGCTCCTTACTCATGAACACTGAAGCTTTCTTT
cdr3_aa: CASTPRSTGSLLMNTEAFF
v_call: TRBV3-1/TRBV3-2
d_call: -
j_call: TRBJ1-1
cdr3_length: 19
clone_size: -

cdr3_nt: TGTGCCAGCAGTTACTTGGGACAGGGAAACTCACCCCTCCACTTT
cdr3_aa: CASSYLGQGNSPLHF
v_call: TRBV6-2/TRBV6-3
d_call: TRBD1
j_call: TRBJ1-6
cdr3_length: 15
clone_size: once

cdr3_nt: TGTGCCAGTAGTATCGGACAGGGGCGAACTGGGGCCAACGTCCTGACTTTC
cdr3_aa: CASSIGQGRTGANVLTF
v_call: TRBV19
d_call: TRBD1
j_call: TRBJ2-6
cdr3_length: 17
clone_size: once

cdr3_nt: TGTGCCAGCAGCCTAAAATCAGGGGCGGGTGAAAAACTGTTTTTT
cdr3_aa: CASSLKSGAGEKLFF
v_call: TRBV5-4
d_call: -
j_call: TRBJ1-4
cdr3_length: 15
clone_size: -

cdr3_nt: TGTGCCAGCAGCATATGGACAGGGAGCTTGCCGGGAAATCAGCCCCAGCATTTT
cdr3_aa: CASSIWTGSLPGNQPQHF
v_call: TRBV5-5
d_call: TRBD1
j_call: TRBJ1-5
cdr3_length: 18
clone_size: -

cdr3_nt: TGTGCCAGCAGTTTTTCCAGGGCTGGATATGGCTACACCTTC
cdr3_aa: CASSFSRAGYGYTF
v_call: TRBV28
d_call: -
j_call: TRBJ1-2
cdr3_length: 14
clone_size: -

cdr3_nt: TGTGCCAGCAGCCCCGGGTACGAGCAGTACTTC
cdr3_aa: CASSPGYEQYF
v_call: TRBV7-2
d_call: -
j_call: TRBJ2-7
cdr3_length: 11
clone_size: -

cdr3_nt: TGCAGCGAGAAGGTTTCGAGCGGGACGAGAAATGAGCAGTTCTTC
cdr3_aa: CSEKVSSGTRNEQFF
v_call: TRBV29-1
d_call: TRBD2
j_call: TRBJ2-1
cdr3_length: 15
clone_size: -

cdr3_nt: TGTGCCAGCAGGGGACAGGGGGCAAGCAATCAGCCCCAGCATTTT
cdr3_aa: CASRGQGASNQPQHF
v_call: TRBV2
d_call: TRBD1
j_call: TRBJ1-5
cdr3_length: 15
clone_size: once

cdr3_nt: TGTGCCAGCAGCCTCACTAGCGGGACCTCGGAGACCCAGTACTTC
cdr3_aa: CASSLTSGTSETQYF
v_call: TRBV7-9
d_call: TRBD2
j_call: TRBJ2-5
cdr3_length: 15
clone_size: -

cdr3_nt: TGCGCCAGCAGTGGGAACAGTGGCGGCTACACCTTC
cdr3_aa: CASSGNSGGYTF
v_call: TRBV10-1
d_call: -
j_call: TRBJ1-2
cdr3_length: 12
clone_size: -